These 28 T cell receptor beta chains were all obtained from the same sample, sequenced in a study of immune cell composition in non-small cell lung cancer. The method was immunoSEQ multiplex PCR; TCRdb's version includes in-frame clones alone and lacks a portion of them. The data show some 6,700 clones, roughly 70% seen once. Material for sequencing was lung tumor tissue. These receptor sequences come from a human donor with non-small cell lung cancer.

This clone turned up a few times. The chain is built from TRBV9 and TRBJ2-7, with TRBD1 matching 8 bases. After removal of 2 bases from V and 6 bases from J, the junction contained 7 bases not matched to a gene. The CDR3 length is 14 residues. The germline V gene encodes CDR1 SGDLS and CDR2 YYNGEE. DNA of the CDR3: TGTGCCAGCAGCGTTGGACAGGGTCCAGGCGAGCAGTACTTC. Protein sequence: CASSVGQGPGEQYF.

The chain joins TRBV2 to TRBJ2-7, with TRBD2 matching 9 bases. V gave up 6 bases and J gave up 4 bases; unmatched junction bases: 7. This CDR3 is built from 14 residues. Germline CDR1 and CDR2: SNHLY and FYNNEI. In nucleotides, the CDR3 is TGTGCCAGCAGCCCCTCGGGACTAGCATACGAGCAGTACTTC. Translation: CASSPSGLAYEQYF.

This chain joins TRBV5-1 and TRBJ2-2; 10 bases are a match to TRBD1. The length of the CDR3 is 19 residues. The J segment lost 0 bases and the V segment lost 0 bases, leaving 8 bases of the junction unmatched. The germline gives CDR1 SGHRS, CDR2 YFSETQ. The CDR3: CASSLGRQGAVTNTGELFF. CDR3 nucleotide sequence: TGCGCCAGCAGCTTGGGTCGACAGGGGGCCGTTACGAACACCGGGGAGCTGTTTTTT.

The chain carries TRBV19 and TRBJ2-7; perhaps TRBD2 as D (5 bases). Germline V gene lookup returns CDR1 LNHDA and CDR2 SQIVND (reference sequence). Trimming removed 5 bases from V and 6 bases from J, with 11 bases in between. The CDR3 runs 12 residues. The CDR3 DNA reads as TGTGCCAGTAGTTATACTAGAGGCGAGCAGTACTTC. It codes for CASSYTRGEQYF. Supplemented by reference TRBV19 and TRBJ2-7, the full variable domain reads DGGITQSPKYLFRKEGQNVTLSCEQNLNHDAMYWYRQDPGQGLRLIYYSQIVNDFQKGDIAEGYSVSREKKESFPLTVTSAQKNPTAFYLCASSYTRGEQYFGPGTRLTVT.

The chain recombines TRBV9 with TRBJ1-2; D perhaps matches TRBD1 (5 bases). Trimming removed 3 bases from V and 3 bases from J, with 18 bases in between. This CDR3 spans 16 amino acids. CDR1 and CDR2 (germline): SGDLS, YYNGEE. Here the CDR3 DNA reads TGTGCCAGCAGCGCAGGGTCGGACGGTTCCTACTATGGCTACACCTTC. The encoded protein is CASSAGSDGSYYGYTF. Drawing the rest from reference TRBV9 and TRBJ1-2, the complete variable domain is DSGVTQTPKHLITATGQRVTLRCSPRSGDLSVYWYQQSLDQGLQFLIQYYNGEERAKGNILERFSAQQFPDLHSELNLSSLELGDSALYFCASSAGSDGSYYGYTFGSGTRLTVV.

The chain employs TRBV4-1 and TRBJ1-3; D unresolved. CDR1 MGHRA and CDR2 YSYEKL come from the germline V gene. CDR3 size: 17 residues. The V gene lost 0 bases and the J gene lost 0 bases, with 12 bases spanning the gap. The CDR3 nucleotides are TGCGCCAGCAGCCAAGATATGATCACACACTCTGGAAACACCATATATTTT. Protein: CASSQDMITHSGNTIYF.

V gene TRBV28 combines with J gene TRBJ2-3; D unresolved. CDR1 is MDHEN and CDR2 is SYDVKM in the germline V gene. This CDR3 region has 12 residues. Between the trimmed V and J ends, which lost 4 bases and 7 bases, there was a span of 9 bases. The CDR3 DNA reads TGTGCCAGCAGTTCTGTCGGGTATACGCAGTATTTT. This encodes CASSSVGYTQYF.

This chain joins TRBV5-1 and TRBJ2-2; 8 bases match TRBD2. J lost 4 bases, V lost 3 bases, and 5 bases had no gene match. The germline V gene has CDR1 SGHRS and CDR2 YFSETQ. This CDR3 contains 15 residues. The CDR3 coding sequence is TGCGCCAGCAGCTCCCGGGGGGGAGGCACCGGGGAGCTGTTTTTT. It codes for CASSSRGGGTGELFF.

The chain couples TRBV9 to TRBJ1-1, with a possible D match to TRBD1 (5 bases). Germline assignment: CDR1 SGDLS and CDR2 YYNGEE. V lost 0 bases and J lost 4, with 16 bases in between. The CDR3 spans 16 residues. The CDR3 DNA is TGTGCCAGCAGCGTAGGTTCCCGGGGGGGTCGCACTGAAGCTTTCTTT. It translates to CASSVGSRGGRTEAFF. The whole variable domain, filled in from reference TRBV9 and TRBJ1-1, reads DSGVTQTPKHLITATGQRVTLRCSPRSGDLSVYWYQQSLDQGLQFLIQYYNGEERAKGNILERFSAQQFPDLHSELNLSSLELGDSALYFCASSVGSRGGRTEAFFGQGTRLTVV.

This clone was seen a few times. The chain joins TRBV4-2 to TRBJ1-6; D not certain. The V end lost 1 base, the J end lost 5 bases, and 6 bases lay between the germline ends. CDR1 LGHNA and CDR2 YNFKEQ come from the germline V gene. The CDR3 consists of 14 residues. The CDR3 DNA is TGTGCCAGCAGCCAAGGGGCGAATAATTCACCCCTCCACTTT. It codes for CASSQGANNSPLHF.

V usage is TRBV10-3 and J usage is TRBJ1-2, with a tentative D call TRBD1 (5 bases). V was shortened by 7 bases and J by 6 bases, with 27 bases between the two germline ends. Germline CDR1 ENHRY, CDR2 SYGVKD. The CDR3 spans 17 residues. In nucleotides, the CDR3 is TGTGCCATCAATGCCGAGGCGGGGCTCCTCGGAAGGAATGGCTACACCTTC. Its translation is CAINAEAGLLGRNGYTF.

The rearrangement uses TRBV7-2 and TRBJ2-3; weak D call: TRBD2 (6 bases). CDR3 length equals 16 residues. Deletions cut 7 bases from V and 0 bases from J, with 17 bases between. Germline lookup yields CDR1 SGHTA and CDR2 FQGNSA. CDR3: CASTKLGGTSTDTQYF. The CDR3 region has the DNA TGTGCCAGCACTAAATTGGGGGGAACTAGCACAGATACGCAGTATTTT.

The chain has TRBV27 and TRBJ2-3; TRBD2 matches 7 bases. The V and J ends lost 5 bases and 1 base, in that order; junction bases with no gene match: 15. The CDR3 covers 18 residues. Germline lookup yields CDR1 MNHEY and CDR2 SMNVEV (reference sequence). For the CDR3, the DNA is TGTGCCAGCAGTCCTCTCGAGGGAGGGCCTGAGGGCACAGATACGCAGTATTTT. It is translated as CASSPLEGGPEGTDTQYF.

The V gene is TRBV4-2, the J gene TRBJ2-2, with 8 positions matching TRBD2. Germline trimming cut 1 base from V and 4 bases from J; bases unmatched to any gene: 11. This CDR3 comprises 18 residues. Germline V lookup: CDR1 LGHNA, CDR2 YNFKEQ. The CDR3 sequence: CASSQVSRGLEGTGELFF. CDR3 nucleotides: TGTGCCAGCAGCCAAGTGAGCCGGGGACTAGAAGGCACCGGGGAGCTGTTTTTT.

The chain couples TRBV5-6 to TRBJ2-5, with D uncertain. Trimming took off 3 bases at V and 9 bases at J, with 15 bases between the two ends. The CDR3 contains 13 residues. Germline V gives CDR1 SGHDT, CDR2 YYEEEE. CDR3 coding DNA: TGTGCCAGCAGCTCCCAAACTCTTGTGCCCCAGTACTTC. It encodes CASSSQTLVPQYF.

This clone occurred once. J is TRBJ1-2 and V is TRBV19, with 8 bases that match TRBD1. Trimming at V came to 0 bases and at J to 5 bases, leaving 11 bases not matched to a gene. In germline, CDR1 is LNHDA, CDR2 SQIVND (reference sequence). The CDR3 extends over 17 amino acids. This chain's CDR3 is CASSIDLMAQGVYGYTF. CDR3 DNA sequence: TGTGCCAGTAGTATAGATCTAATGGCACAGGGGGTTTATGGCTACACCTTC.

A few counts support this clone. No conserved phenylalanine or tryptophan is present at the end of the CDR3, so a read error is the likely explanation. Because the CDR3's place on the DNA is in doubt, the DNA is left out and the CDR3 is given as listed by TCRdb. This chain uses TRBV6-4 with TRBJ1-4. The CDR3 contains 12 residues when both ends are counted. Germline CDR1 is MRHNA and CDR2 is SNTAGT. The CDR3 sequence: CASPRSSSPRIV.

V usage is TRBV6-1 and J usage is TRBJ1-2; weak D call: TRBD1 (5 bases). V was trimmed by 5 bases and J by 4 bases, leaving 11 bases between them. Germline V CDR1 and CDR2: MNHNS, SASEGT. CDR3 length: 13 amino acids. The CDR3 here is CASSQGLGYGYTF. CDR3 DNA: TGTGCCAGCAGTCAGGGATTGGGCTATGGCTACACCTTC.

The V and J genes are TRBV10-3 and TRBJ2-3, with TRBD2 matching 9 bases. The V segment lost 5 bases and the J segment 8 bases; nucleotides outside the gene matches: 14. The CDR3 loop spans 16 amino acids. Per the germline V gene, CDR1 is ENHRY and CDR2 is SYGVKD. The CDR3: CAISPGGAGGPGTQYF. The CDR3, as DNA: TGTGCCATCAGTCCTGGTGGGGCGGGAGGGCCGGGTACGCAGTATTTT.

The chain uses TRBV28 and TRBJ1-6; 9 positions agree with TRBD1. The CDR3 contains 15 residues. The V and J ends lost 6 bases and 10 bases, in that order; junction bases with no gene match: 10. CDR1 and CDR2 (germline): MDHEN, SYDVKM. Written as DNA, the CDR3 is TGTGCCAGCAGAGACGGGACAGGGCGTCACTCACCCCTCCACTTT. Residues: CASRDGTGRHSPLHF.

The table lists this clone with a count of one. The V and J genes are TRBV7-2 and TRBJ2-1; 8 bases map to TRBD1. This CDR3 has 14 residues. The V segment lost 10 bases and the J segment 4 bases; nucleotides outside the gene matches: 9. Germline values: CDR1 SGHTA, CDR2 FQGNSA. The chain's CDR3 is CATSGQGAYNEQFF. DNA for the CDR3: TGTGCCACTTCGGGGCAGGGGGCTTACAATGAGCAGTTCTTC.

V is TRBV5-6 and J is TRBJ1-2, with D possibly TRBD1 on 5 matching bases. This CDR3 has 15 residues. The germline gives CDR1 SGHDT, CDR2 YYEEEE. V dropped 2 bases and J dropped 7 bases, with 18 bases sitting between them. The CDR3 nucleotides are TGTGCCAGCAGCTTCTACCAGGGTTCGGAAGGTGGCTACACCTTC. It is translated as CASSFYQGSEGGYTF.

The V gene is TRBV5-1, the J gene TRBJ1-3; perhaps TRBD1 as D (5 bases). The V and J ends lost 1 base and 0 bases respectively, with 11 bases between them. The CDR3 totals 16 residues. The V gene's germline CDR1 is SGHRS and CDR2 YFSETQ. CDR3 region: CASSLYAGRSGNTIYF. CDR3 in DNA: TGCGCCAGCAGCTTGTATGCGGGGCGCTCTGGAAACACCATATATTTT.

Only a few counts were recorded for this clone. The chain combines TRBV11-2 with TRBJ2-7; TRBD1 agrees at 8 bases. CDR3 length: 14 amino acids. Looked up from germline, CDR1 is SGHAT and CDR2 is FQNNGV. Trimming took 2 bases from V and 1 from J; bases not matched to a gene: 1. CDR3: CASSLWTGSYEQYF. DNA of the CDR3: TGTGCCAGCAGCTTATGGACAGGGTCCTACGAGCAGTACTTC. Filled out from reference TRBV11-2 and TRBJ2-7, the complete variable domain reads EAGVAQSPRYKIIEKRQSVAFWCNPISGHATLYWYQQILGQGPKLLIQFQNNGVVDDSQLPKDRFSAERLKGVDSTLKIQPAKLEDSAVYLCASSLWTGSYEQYFGPGTRLTVT.

Turning to this clone: At one boundary the junction diverges from the germline segment, which might be a read error. The rearrangement links TRBV5-1 to TRBJ2-7; 9 bases map to TRBD1. This CDR3 spans 14 amino acids. Germline V CDR1 and CDR2: SGHRS, YFSETQ. The CDR3 is CASSWGQGPYGQYF. The CDR3 DNA reads as TGCGCCAGCAGCTGGGGACAGGGACCCTACGGGCAGTACTTC.

The chain uses TRBV5-6 and TRBJ1-6, with D perhaps matching TRBD1 (5 bases). Germline assignment: CDR1 SGHDT and CDR2 YYEEEE. V lost 2 bases, J lost 0 bases, and 12 bases lay in between. This CDR3 has 17 amino acids. CDR3 coding DNA: TGTGCCAGCAGCTTCGCAGGGATGGGCTCCTATAATTCACCCCTCCACTTT. Translation gives CASSFAGMGSYNSPLHF. The full variable domain, completed using reference TRBV5-6 and TRBJ1-6, is DAGVTQSPTHLIKTRGQQVTLRCSPKSGHDTVSWYQQALGQGPQFIFQYYEEEERQRGNFPDRFSGHQFPNYSSELNVNALLLGDSALYLCASSFAGMGSYNSPLHFGNGTRLTVT.

This clone has only one observation. CDR3 DNA: TGTGCCAGCAACTCACGGGACAGGGGCGAGGGGTACTATGGCTACACCTTC. It specifies CASNSRDRGEGYYGYTF. The chain joins TRBV5-6 to TRBJ1-2, with 10 bases matching TRBD1. The CDR3 has 17 amino acids. Trimming removed 6 bases from V and 3 bases from J; junction bases left unmatched: 14. Per germline, CDR1 SGHDT and CDR2 YYEEEE.

This chain uses TRBV19 with TRBJ1-1; no definite D call. From germline, CDR1 is LNHDA and CDR2 SQIVND (reference sequence). Trimming took off 3 bases at V and 2 bases at J, with 7 bases between the two ends. The CDR3 has 13 residues. The CDR3 region is CASSISVNTEAFF. In nucleotides, the CDR3 is TGTGCCAGTAGTATTTCTGTTAACACTGAAGCTTTCTTT.